One and the same sample provided the 23 T cell receptor beta chains below, sequenced in a study of regulatory T cells in long-lasting Graves disease. Construction of TCR beta libraries relied on iRepertoire HTBI primers and on Arm-PCR targeting CDR3 regions. TCRdb re-derived calls from the multiplex PCR reads in MiXCR, one entry per CDR3 protein. Altogether 650,000 to 700,000 distinct CDR3 sequences are present, about 32% being singletons, with the ten largest covering about two fifths. Stated time point: persistent/refractory GD, antithyroid drugs over 5 years with positive TRAb. The TCR library was prepared using RNA isolated from PBMCs. The sequencing used peripheral blood mononuclear cells (PBMCs), collected when the disease was refractory, from a patient treated with antithyroid drugs. The source is a female donor with Graves disease.

This chain joins TRBV10-2 and TRBJ1-1; the D is unclear. This CDR3 contains 10 residues. Germline CDR1 reads WSHSY; CDR2 reads SAAADI. V lost 7 bases and J lost 3, with 3 bases in between. CDR3 in amino acids: CASKDTEAFF. The CDR3 DNA reads TGCGCCAGCAAAGACACTGAAGCTTTCTTT.

The rearrangement uses TRBV20-1 and TRBJ2-7, with 7 bases identical to TRBD2. V dropped 5 bases and J dropped 3; count of bases not matched to a gene: 7. The CDR3 extends over 13 amino acids. The germline V gene has CDR1 DFQATT and CDR2 SNEGSKA (reference sequence). CDR3 region: CSASPGLFYEQYF. In nucleotides, the CDR3 is TGCAGTGCTTCCCCGGGACTATTCTACGAGCAGTACTTC.

This clonotype was counted between two and nine times. The chain recombines TRBV29-1 with TRBJ1-5; 7 bases agree with TRBD1. Germline CDR1 is SQVTM and CDR2 is ANQGSEA. Germline trimming cut 6 bases from V and 9 bases from J; bases unmatched to any gene: 11. The CDR3 length is 13 residues. The CDR3 spells CSVVTGRWGPQHF. The CDR3 DNA reads TGCAGCGTAGTGACAGGGCGATGGGGGCCCCAGCATTTT. Looking up the rest from reference TRBV29-1 and TRBJ1-5 gives the full variable domain: SAVISQKPSRDICQRGTSLTIQCQVDSQVTMMFWYRQQPGQSLTLIATANQGSEATYESGFVIDKFPISRPNLTFSTLTVSNMSPEDSSIYLCSVVTGRWGPQHFGDGTRLSIL.

This clonotype was counted a few times. CDR3 nucleotides: TGTGCCAGCAGTCCGCTAGGCAGGGCCGATCAGCCCCAGCATTTT. Protein product: CASSPLGRADQPQHF. This sequence joins TRBV28 and TRBJ1-5; tentatively, D is TRBD1 (5 bases). Germline-derived CDR1 and CDR2 are MDHEN and SYDVKM. CDR3 length equals 15 residues. V was cut by 5 bases and J by 5 bases, with 16 bases left in between.

The chain links TRBV19 to TRBJ2-6, with D possibly matching TRBD2 (6 bases). The V end was cut by 10 bases, the J end by 1 base, with 17 bases between. Germline V gene data show CDR1 as LNHDA and CDR2 as SQIVND (reference sequence). This CDR3 has 16 residues. CDR3 in amino acids: CATTNISGSGANVLTF. The CDR3, as DNA: TGTGCCACCACAAACATTAGCGGATCTGGGGCCAACGTCCTGACTTTC. The full variable domain, its missing parts supplied by reference TRBV19 and TRBJ2-6, is DGGITQSPKYLFRKEGQNVTLSCEQNLNHDAMYWYRQDPGQGLRLIYYSQIVNDFQKGDIAEGYSVSREKKESFPLTVTSAQKNPTAFYLCATTNISGSGANVLTFGAGSRLTVL.

Details on this clonotype: A much larger clone lies a single base off, so this may be a read error. The chain carries TRBV12-3 or TRBV12-4 and TRBJ1-5, with D unclear. The CDR3 runs to 16 residues. The CDR3 loop reads CTSKPRAGARNQPQHF. The CDR3 DNA is TGTACCAGCAAGCCTCGGGCGGGAGCTCGCAATCAGCCCCAGCATTTT.

This clonotype was picked up a small number of times. This rearrangement joins TRBV3-1 to TRBJ1-4; D is unresolved. Trimming stripped 6 bases from V and 0 bases from J, with 8 bases between. The CDR3 has 14 amino acids. Per germline, CDR1 LGHDT and CDR2 YNNKEL (reference sequence). In DNA, the CDR3 is TGTGCCAGCAGGGCGAGAGCAACTAATGAAAAACTGTTTTTT. Residues: CASRARATNEKLFF.

There are a few counts of this clonotype. The rearrangement uses TRBV3-1 and TRBJ2-7; no clear D. The CDR3 has 16 residues. CDR1 and CDR2 (germline): LGHDT, YNNKEL (reference sequence). The V gene lost 0 bases and the J gene lost 4 bases, with 16 bases spanning the gap. CDR3 DNA sequence: TGTGCCAGCAGCCAAGAGTCCCCGGATTCGGTTTACGAGCAGTACTTC. It encodes CASSQESPDSVYEQYF.

This chain uses TRBV20-1 with TRBJ2-7, with a possible D match to TRBD2 (6 bases). Trimming took off 0 bases at V and 7 bases at J, with 22 bases between the two ends. The CDR3 has 16 amino acids. The germline V gene encodes CDR1 DFQATT and CDR2 SNEGSKA (reference sequence). In DNA form, the CDR3 reads TGCAGTGCTAGAGATCACGGGAGACACGTCGCGGGGGAGCAGTACTTC. Its protein product is CSARDHGRHVAGEQYF.

The chain combines TRBV29-1 with TRBJ1-2; possible D gene TRBD1, 5 bases. The CDR3 extends over 13 amino acids. With 4 bases removed from V and 5 bases from J, the gap between germline ends came to 14 bases. Looked up from germline, CDR1 is SQVTM and CDR2 is ANQGSEA. CDR3 sequence (DNA): TGCAGCGTTGCCGTAGGGGCAGGTTATGGCTACACCTTC. It translates to CSVAVGAGYGYTF.

CDR3 DNA sequence: TGCGCCAGCAGTGCTGAGGGACTAGCGGGAAGGGAGCAGTACTTC. This codes for CASSAEGLAGREQYF. The chain joins TRBV5-1 to TRBJ2-7; TRBD2 matches 13 bases. The CDR3 length is 15 residues. Germline lookup yields CDR1 SGHRS and CDR2 YFSETQ. J gave up 7 bases and V 5 bases, and 9 bases lay outside the gene matches. Complete variable domain (other parts from reference TRBV5-1 and TRBJ2-7): KAGVTQTPRYLIKTRGQQVTLSCSPISGHRSVSWYQQTPGQGLQFLFEYFSETQRNKGNFPGRFSGRQFSNSRSEMNVSTLELGDSALYLCASSAEGLAGREQYFGPGTRLTVT.

The V call is TRBV5-4, the J call TRBJ2-7; TRBD2 matches 14 bases. This CDR3 has 15 amino acids. Germline V gives CDR1 SGHNT, CDR2 YYREEE (reference sequence). V lost 4 bases to trimming and J lost 5 bases; unmatched junction nucleotides: 5. The CDR3 DNA reads TGTGCCAGCAGCCGGACTAGCGGGAGGCCAGACGAGCAGTACTTC. It specifies CASSRTSGRPDEQYF.

With regard to this clonotype: A much larger clone lies a single base off, so this may be a read error. The chain combines TRBV29-1 with TRBJ1-4; D is unclear. Between the trimmed V and J ends, which lost 4 bases and 8 bases, there was a span of 11 bases. The CDR3 has 12 residues. The germline CDR1 and CDR2 sequences are SQVTM and ANQGSEA. CDR3 nucleotides: TGCAGCGTTGGGCACAGATTCGAAAAACTGTTTTTT. This gives the protein CSVGHRFEKLFF.

This clonotype has ten or more counts. The V and J genes are TRBV28 and TRBJ2-7; D might be TRBD2 (6 bases). V was shortened by 3 bases and J by 4 bases, with 13 bases between the two germline ends. This CDR3 comprises 14 residues. CDR1 is MDHEN and CDR2 is SYDVKM in the germline V gene. CDR3 nucleotides: TGTGCCAGCAGTTTCCTGGGGGGAATTTACGAGCAGTACTTC. It translates to CASSFLGGIYEQYF.

This clonotype showed up just a few times. This could be a read error, since a much larger clone is one nucleotide away. The V and J genes are TRBV2 and TRBJ2-7, with 8 bases matching TRBD1. The trim removed 4 bases at V and 9 bases at J, leaving 11 bases unmatched. Germline V gene lookup returns CDR1 SNHLY and CDR2 FYNNEI. The CDR3 has 14 amino acids. CDR3: CASSGGTGGNGQYF. The DNA of the CDR3 is TGTGCCAGCAGTGGCGGGACAGGAGGGAACGGGCAGTACTTC.

In its sample, this clonotype was seen many times. The chain is built from TRBV12-3 or TRBV12-4 and TRBJ1-1, with D perhaps TRBD1 (6 bases). V shed 6 bases and J shed 6 bases, with 14 bases lying between them. The CDR3 consists of 13 residues. The CDR3 nucleotides read TGTGCCAGCAGCGGACAGAGAGCGGCTGAAGCTTTCTTT. Protein: CASSGQRAAEAFF.

This chain joins TRBV10-3 and TRBJ2-2, with a weak D call TRBD1 (5 bases). The CDR3 has 13 residues. V lost 2 bases, J lost 4 bases, and 5 bases lay in between. The germline V gene has CDR1 ENHRY and CDR2 SYGVKD. The CDR3 nucleotides read TGTGCCATCAGTGAGCAGGGCACCGGGGAGCTGTTTTTT. Translating it yields CAISEQGTGELFF.

The chain has TRBV29-1 and TRBJ1-1; 10 nucleotides align to TRBD1. The ends lost 4 bases at V and 5 bases at J; junction bases unmatched: 4. The germline CDR1 and CDR2 sequences are SQVTM and ANQGSEA. The CDR3 runs to 13 residues. The CDR3 bases are TGCAGCGTTGCGACAGGGGGCATGACTGAAGCTTTCTTT. Translated: CSVATGGMTEAFF.

This clonotype was counted between two and nine times. This sequence joins TRBV29-1 and TRBJ2-1, with 9 bases matching TRBD2. Germline V gene lookup returns CDR1 SQVTM and CDR2 ANQGSEA. J gave up 6 bases and V 5 bases, and 11 bases lay outside the gene matches. CDR3 size: 15 residues. CDR3 DNA: TGCAGCGTTCCTCATAGCGGGAGTAATGGCAATGAGCAGTTCTTC. Translating gives CSVPHSGSNGNEQFF.

In this sample, this clonotype turned up a few times. The chain combines TRBV24-1 with TRBJ1-3; D possibly corresponds to TRBD1 (5 bases). V lost 1 base, J lost 1 base, and 7 bases lay in between. Germline V gene lookup returns CDR1 KGHDR and CDR2 SFDVKD. This CDR3 has 15 residues. The CDR3 DNA sequence: TGTGCCACCAGTGATTTTTCAGGGTCTGGAAACACCATATATTTT. Translating it yields CATSDFSGSGNTIYF.

The CDR3 nucleotides are TGTGCCAGCAGTTTATCAAATCAGGGTTGGGGGGCCAACGTCCTGACTTTC. Residues: CASSLSNQGWGANVLTF. The V call is TRBV27, the J call TRBJ2-6; D might be TRBD1 (5 bases). The germline CDR1 and CDR2 sequences are MNHEY and SMNVEV (reference sequence). V shed 0 bases and J shed 4 bases, with 13 bases lying between them. The CDR3 covers 17 residues.

The V and J genes are TRBV11-2 and TRBJ2-7, with a weak D call TRBD2 (5 bases). The V end lost 5 bases, the J end lost 2 bases, and 16 bases lay between the germline ends. The CDR3 is 15 residues long. Germline V gene lookup returns CDR1 SGHAT and CDR2 FQNNGV. The CDR3: CASSSVRGAPYEQYF. DNA for the CDR3: TGTGCCAGCAGCAGCGTTCGGGGAGCCCCCTACGAGCAGTACTTC.

The rearrangement joins TRBV10-3 to TRBJ2-5, with TRBD1 identical over 12 bases. The CDR3 runs 15 residues. Germline V gene sequence: CDR1 ENHRY, CDR2 SYGVKD. The ends lost 5 bases at V and 5 bases at J; junction bases unmatched: 6. CDR3 protein: CAISTSGTGGETQYF. In nucleotides, the CDR3 is TGTGCCATCAGTACCTCCGGGACAGGGGGCGAGACCCAGTACTTC.